This T cell receptor beta chain was captured by sequencing in a study of low-dose radiotherapy and immunotherapy resistance in tumors. In its sample, this clonotype was seen many times. First-strand cDNA relied on TRAV- and TRBV-specific primers spanning alpha and beta chains. With a V-primer adapter and a constant-region primer, TCRs were amplified for approximately 19 PCR cycles. TCRdb analysed the reads with MiXCR anew, one entry per CDR3 protein. The sample gives around 100,000 distinct CDR3 sequences, 20% to 25% of which show up once; roughly 13% is in the top ten. This CDR3 region has 15 residues. V was clipped by 6 bases and J by 7 bases, with 19 bases between them. Germline V gene lookup returns CDR1 MGHDK and CDR2 SYGVNS. Time point noted: after trial treatment. Specified treatment: LDRT plus nivolumab, ipilimumab, low-dose cyclophosphamide and aspirin (RACIN trial).

This sequence joins TRBV25-1 and TRBJ2-1; TRBD1 or TRBD2 may be the D gene (7 bases each). The sample here was PBMCs, taken after low-dose radiotherapy plus immunotherapy. The sequence came from a female donor with ovarian cancer. For the CDR3, the DNA is TGTGCCAGCAGCTTCAGGGGGAGGGTTCGGAATGAGCAGTTCTTC. Its protein product is CASSFRGRVRNEQFF.